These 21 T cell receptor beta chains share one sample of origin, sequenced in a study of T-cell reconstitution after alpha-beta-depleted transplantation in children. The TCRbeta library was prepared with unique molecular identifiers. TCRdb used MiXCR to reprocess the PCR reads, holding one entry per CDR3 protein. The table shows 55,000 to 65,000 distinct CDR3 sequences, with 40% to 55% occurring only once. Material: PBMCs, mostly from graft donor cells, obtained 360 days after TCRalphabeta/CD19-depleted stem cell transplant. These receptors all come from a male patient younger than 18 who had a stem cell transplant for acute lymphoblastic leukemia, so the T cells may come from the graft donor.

This CDR3 is CAILAGANVLTF. The CDR3 DNA sequence: TGTGCCATACTAGCTGGGGCCAACGTCCTGACTTTC. The chain carries TRBV28 and TRBJ2-6, with D possibly matching TRBD2 (5 bases). The CDR3 extends over 12 amino acids. Trimming shortened V by 10 bases and J by 2 bases, and 6 bases separated the two germline ends. From germline, CDR1 is MDHEN and CDR2 SYDVKM.

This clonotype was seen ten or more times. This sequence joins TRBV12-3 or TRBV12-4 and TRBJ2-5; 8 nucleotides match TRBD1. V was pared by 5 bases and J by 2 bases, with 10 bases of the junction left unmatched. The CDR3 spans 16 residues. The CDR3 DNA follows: TGTGCCAGCAGTCCGGGACAGGCTTCGACTCAAGAGACCCAGTACTTC. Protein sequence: CASSPGQASTQETQYF.

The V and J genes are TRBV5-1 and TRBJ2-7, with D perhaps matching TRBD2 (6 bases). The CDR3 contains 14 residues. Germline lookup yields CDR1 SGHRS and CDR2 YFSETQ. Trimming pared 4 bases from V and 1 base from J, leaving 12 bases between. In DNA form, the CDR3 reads TGCGCCAGCAGCGCCCTACTAGCTTCCTACGAGCAGTACTTC. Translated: CASSALLASYEQYF.

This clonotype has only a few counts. The CDR3 reads CASSWNGGYEQYF. The CDR3 region has the DNA TGTGCCAGCAGCTGGAACGGGGGATACGAGCAGTACTTC. The rearrangement joins TRBV5-8 to TRBJ2-7; the D gene is possibly TRBD2 (6 bases). Germline CDR1 is SGHTS and CDR2 is YDEGEE. The length of the CDR3 is 13 residues. Trimming stripped 3 bases from V and 4 bases from J, with 11 bases between.

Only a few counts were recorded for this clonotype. The CDR3 region has the DNA TGTGCCAGCAGCTTGGGGACTAACACCGGGGAGCTGTTTTTT. This codes for CASSLGTNTGELFF. The V gene is TRBV7-3, the J gene TRBJ2-2, with D tentatively TRBD2 (6 bases). The CDR3 totals 14 residues. Germline V CDR1 and CDR2: SGHTA, FQGTGA. The germline V and J ends were trimmed by 3 bases and 2 bases, with 7 bases remaining between them.

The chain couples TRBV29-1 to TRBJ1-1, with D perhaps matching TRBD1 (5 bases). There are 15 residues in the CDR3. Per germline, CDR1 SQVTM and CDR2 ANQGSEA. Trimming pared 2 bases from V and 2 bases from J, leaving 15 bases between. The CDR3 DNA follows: TGCAGCGTTGAAATAGGACATACTATCAACACTGAAGCTTTCTTT. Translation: CSVEIGHTINTEAFF.

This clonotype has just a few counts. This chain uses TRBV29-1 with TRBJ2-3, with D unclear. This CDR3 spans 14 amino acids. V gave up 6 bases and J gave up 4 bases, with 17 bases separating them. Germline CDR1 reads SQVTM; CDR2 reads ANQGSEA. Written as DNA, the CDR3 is TGCAGCGTGGTTGACCCGTCTACTTCAGATACGCAGTATTTT. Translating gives CSVVDPSTSDTQYF.

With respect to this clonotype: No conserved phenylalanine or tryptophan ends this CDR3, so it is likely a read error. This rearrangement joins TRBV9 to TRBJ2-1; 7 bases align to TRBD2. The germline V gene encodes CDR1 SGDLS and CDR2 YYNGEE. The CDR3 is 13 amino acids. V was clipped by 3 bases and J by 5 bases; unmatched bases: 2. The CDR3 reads CASSGGLNNEQFY. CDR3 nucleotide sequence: TGTGCCAGCAGCGGGGGACTAAACAATGAGCAGTTCTAC.

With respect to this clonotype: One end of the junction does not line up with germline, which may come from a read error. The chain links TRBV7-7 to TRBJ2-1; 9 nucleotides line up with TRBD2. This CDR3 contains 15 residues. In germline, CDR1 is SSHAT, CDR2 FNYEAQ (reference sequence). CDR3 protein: CASSDLAGSSNEQFF. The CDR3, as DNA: TGTGCTAGCAGCGATCTAGCGGGAAGCTCCAATGAGCAGTTCTTC.

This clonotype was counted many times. The CDR3 spells CASSELAGVRLLSNEQFF. CDR3 nucleotide sequence: TGTGCCAGCAGCGAACTAGCGGGAGTCAGACTCCTCTCTAATGAGCAGTTCTTC. The V and J genes are TRBV6-1 and TRBJ2-1, with 11 bases matching TRBD2. The CDR3 consists of 18 residues. The J segment lost 7 bases and the V segment lost 6 bases, leaving 17 bases of the junction unmatched. Looked up from germline, CDR1 is MNHNS and CDR2 is SASEGT.

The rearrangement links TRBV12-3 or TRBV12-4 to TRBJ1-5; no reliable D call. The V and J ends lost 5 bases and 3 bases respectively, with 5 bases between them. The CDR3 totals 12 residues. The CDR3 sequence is CASSTYNQPQHF. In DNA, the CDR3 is TGTGCCAGCAGTACTTACAATCAGCCCCAGCATTTT.

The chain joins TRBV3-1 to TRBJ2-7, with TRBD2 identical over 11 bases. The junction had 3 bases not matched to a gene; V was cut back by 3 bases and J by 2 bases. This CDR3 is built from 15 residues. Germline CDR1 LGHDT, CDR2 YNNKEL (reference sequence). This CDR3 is CASSHPGLAAYEQYF. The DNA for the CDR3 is TGTGCCAGCAGCCATCCGGGACTAGCGGCCTACGAGCAGTACTTC.

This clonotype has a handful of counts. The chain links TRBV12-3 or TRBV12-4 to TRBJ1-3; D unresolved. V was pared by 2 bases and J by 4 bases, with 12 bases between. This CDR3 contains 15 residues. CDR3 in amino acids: CASSLLARSGNTIYF. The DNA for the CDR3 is TGTGCCAGCAGTTTACTAGCGCGGTCGGGAAACACCATATATTTT.

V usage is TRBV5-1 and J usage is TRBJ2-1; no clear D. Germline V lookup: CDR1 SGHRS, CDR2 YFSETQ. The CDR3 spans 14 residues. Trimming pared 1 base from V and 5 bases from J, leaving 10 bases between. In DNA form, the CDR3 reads TGCGCCAGCAGCTTGACCTATGGGAACAATGAGCAGTTCTTC. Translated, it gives CASSLTYGNNEQFF.

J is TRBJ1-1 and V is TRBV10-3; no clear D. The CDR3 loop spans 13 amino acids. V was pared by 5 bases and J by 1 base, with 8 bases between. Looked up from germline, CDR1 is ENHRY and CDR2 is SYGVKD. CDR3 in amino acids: CAISYTTNTEAFF. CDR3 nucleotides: TGTGCCATCAGTTACACGACGAACACTGAAGCTTTCTTT.

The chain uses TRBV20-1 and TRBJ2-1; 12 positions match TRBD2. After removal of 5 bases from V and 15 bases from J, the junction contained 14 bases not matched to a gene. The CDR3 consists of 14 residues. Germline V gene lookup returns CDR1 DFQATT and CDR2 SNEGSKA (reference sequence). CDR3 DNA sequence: TGCAGTGCTTCCGGACTAGCGGGGCCTTTTGGCGCGTTCTTC. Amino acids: CSASGLAGPFGAFF.

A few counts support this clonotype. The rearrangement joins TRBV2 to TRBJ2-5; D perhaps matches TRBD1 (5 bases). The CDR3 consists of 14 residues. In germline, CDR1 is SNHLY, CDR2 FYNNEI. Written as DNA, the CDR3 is TGTGCAACTCTTCGCCGGCAGGGATCAGAGACCCAGTACTTC. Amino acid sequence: CATLRRQGSETQYF.

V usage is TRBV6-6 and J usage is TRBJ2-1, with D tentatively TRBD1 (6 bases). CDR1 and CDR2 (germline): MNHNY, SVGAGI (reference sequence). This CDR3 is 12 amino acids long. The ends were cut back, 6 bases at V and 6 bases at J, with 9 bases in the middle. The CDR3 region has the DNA TGTGCCAGCAGAGAACAGGGCAATGAGCAGTTCTTC. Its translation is CASREQGNEQFF.

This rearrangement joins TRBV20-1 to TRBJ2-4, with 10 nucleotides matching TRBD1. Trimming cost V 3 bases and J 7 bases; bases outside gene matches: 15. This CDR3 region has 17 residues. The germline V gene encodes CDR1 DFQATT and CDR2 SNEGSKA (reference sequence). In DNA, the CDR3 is TGCAGTGCTAGTGGGACAGGGGATCCTCAGCTGTCGAACATTCAGTACTTC. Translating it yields CSASGTGDPQLSNIQYF.

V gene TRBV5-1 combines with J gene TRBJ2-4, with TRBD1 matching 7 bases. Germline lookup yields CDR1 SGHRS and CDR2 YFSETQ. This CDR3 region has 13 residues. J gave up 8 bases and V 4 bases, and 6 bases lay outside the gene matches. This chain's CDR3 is CASSTNRGDIQYF. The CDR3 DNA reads TGCGCCAGCAGCACCAACAGGGGAGACATTCAGTACTTC.

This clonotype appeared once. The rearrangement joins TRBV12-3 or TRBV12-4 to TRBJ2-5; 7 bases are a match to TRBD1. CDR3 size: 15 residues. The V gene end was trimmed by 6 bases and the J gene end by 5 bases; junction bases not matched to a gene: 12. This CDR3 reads CASSPGQAIRETQYF. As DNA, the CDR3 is TGTGCCAGCAGCCCAGGACAGGCTATACGGGAGACCCAGTACTTC.